A selection of T cell receptor beta chains follows, all from one sample in a study of T cell repertoires in cytomegalovirus infection. These receptors have no known antigen. TCRdb independently ran MiXCR on the reads; one entry per CDR3 protein. The table lists about 500,000 distinct CDR3 sequences, roughly a third of them singletons, with about a sixth in the top ten. Sequences were derived from cultured PBMCs, sampled from culture after CMV antigen stimulation. These receptors all stem from a human donor in good health (CMV status not recorded). Some clones in this sample may be carry-over from other donors' samples. CDR3s include the opening cysteine and the closing phenylalanine or tryptophan. The order of the fields is J gene, V gene, D gene, clone size, CDR3 DNA, CDR3 protein. D genes are given only for firm matches. Expanded clones are given a class, and other clones once, few, many or no size at all.

J gene: TRBJ2-1
V gene: TRBV6-5
D gene: .
clone size: .
CDR3 DNA: TGTGCCAGCAGTTCCGGACCGAGGCAGTTCTTC
CDR3 protein: CASSSGPRQFF

J gene: TRBJ2-1
V gene: TRBV12-3/TRBV12-4
D gene: TRBD1
clone size: few
CDR3 DNA: TGTGCCAGCAGGGACAGGGGGGATGAGCAGTTCTTC
CDR3 protein: CASRDRGDEQFF

J gene: TRBJ2-3
V gene: TRBV5-4
D gene: .
clone size: .
CDR3 DNA: TGTGCCAGCAGCTCTCAGGAGCGAGATACGCAGTATTTT
CDR3 protein: CASSSQERDTQYF

J gene: TRBJ2-1
V gene: TRBV5-5
D gene: TRBD1
clone size: few
CDR3 DNA: TGTGCCAGCAGCGCGGAGACAGGGGGCCAATTTTACAATGAGCAGTTCTTC
CDR3 protein: CASSAETGGQFYNEQFF

J gene: TRBJ2-3
V gene: TRBV4-3
D gene: .
clone size: .
CDR3 DNA: TGCGCCAGCAGCCAAGAAGCCGCGGGAACAGATACGCAGTATTTT
CDR3 protein: CASSQEAAGTDTQYF

J gene: TRBJ2-1
V gene: TRBV7-9
D gene: .
clone size: .
CDR3 DNA: TGTGCCAGCAGCTCATTATATTGTGAGGCCCACAATGAGCAGTTCTTC
CDR3 protein: CASSSLYCEAHNEQFF

J gene: TRBJ2-7
V gene: TRBV7-2
D gene: TRBD2
clone size: many
CDR3 DNA: TGTGCCAGCAAGGCCGGGACTAGCGGGAGCGGCGAGCAGTACTTC
CDR3 protein: CASKAGTSGSGEQYF

J gene: TRBJ1-5
V gene: TRBV6-5
D gene: TRBD1
clone size: .
CDR3 DNA: TGTGCCAGCAGTTACGCCAGGGGGCTTCAGCCCCAGCATTTT
CDR3 protein: CASSYARGLQPQHF

J gene: TRBJ2-3
V gene: TRBV7-2
D gene: .
clone size: .
CDR3 DNA: TGTGCCAGCAGCTTCGACCCTTTAACAGATACGCAGTATTTT
CDR3 protein: CASSFDPLTDTQYF

J gene: TRBJ1-2
V gene: TRBV7-9
D gene: .
clone size: many
CDR3 DNA: TGTGCCAGCAGTTCCACAGGGAAGCTATATGGCTACACCTTC
CDR3 protein: CASSSTGKLYGYTF

J gene: TRBJ2-2
V gene: TRBV11-2
D gene: TRBD2
clone size: few
CDR3 DNA: TGTGCCAGCAGCTTAGCCCTAGCGGGGGGCGGTCGGGAGCTGTTTTTT
CDR3 protein: CASSLALAGGGRELFF

J gene: TRBJ2-7
V gene: TRBV7-2
D gene: TRBD1
clone size: many
CDR3 DNA: TGTGCCAGCAGCACCCCTCGCCCGGGACAGGGTTACGAGCAGTACTTC
CDR3 protein: CASSTPRPGQGYEQYF

J gene: TRBJ2-2
V gene: TRBV19
D gene: TRBD2
clone size: .
CDR3 DNA: TGTGCCAGTAGTAGGGAAGCGGGAGGGGTCACCGGGGAGCTGTTTTTT
CDR3 protein: CASSREAGGVTGELFF

J gene: TRBJ1-1
V gene: TRBV6-2/TRBV6-3
D gene: .
clone size: few
CDR3 DNA: TGTGCCAGCAGTGCCCCTAGAGAAAACACTGAAGCTTTCTTT
CDR3 protein: CASSAPRENTEAFF

J gene: TRBJ2-5
V gene: TRBV10-3
D gene: .
clone size: .
CDR3 DNA: TGTGCCATCAGTGATTCGGCAGGGGTGCAAGAGACCCAGTACTTC
CDR3 protein: CAISDSAGVQETQYF

J gene: TRBJ2-1
V gene: TRBV20-1
D gene: .
clone size: few
CDR3 DNA: TGCAGTGCTAGACAGTCGAATGTCCTTGGGAATCAGTTCTTC
CDR3 protein: CSARQSNVLGNQFF

J gene: TRBJ2-2
V gene: TRBV4-1
D gene: .
clone size: .
CDR3 DNA: TGCGCCAGCAGACATAACACCGGGGAGCTGTTTTTT
CDR3 protein: CASRHNTGELFF

J gene: TRBJ2-7
V gene: TRBV12-3/TRBV12-4
D gene: .
clone size: many
CDR3 DNA: TGTGCCAGCAGTCCCGGACCGGTATACGAGCAGTACTTC
CDR3 protein: CASSPGPVYEQYF

J gene: TRBJ1-6
V gene: TRBV4-1
D gene: TRBD1
clone size: .
CDR3 DNA: TGCGCCAGCAGCCAAGAAGGTCGGCAGGGGGCTTACCCCCTCCACTTT
CDR3 protein: CASSQEGRQGAYPLHF

J gene: TRBJ2-5
V gene: TRBV6-6
D gene: TRBD2
clone size: few
CDR3 DNA: TGTGCCAGCAGTGGGTCGACTAGCGGGCTAGAGACCCAGTACTTC
CDR3 protein: CASSGSTSGLETQYF

J gene: TRBJ2-1
V gene: TRBV12-3/TRBV12-4
D gene: TRBD1
clone size: .
CDR3 DNA: TGTGCCAGCAGGAGACAGGGGAACAATGAGCAGTTCTTC
CDR3 protein: CASRRQGNNEQFF

J gene: TRBJ1-4
V gene: TRBV20-1
D gene: TRBD1
clone size: few
CDR3 DNA: TGCAGTGCTAGAGATTTCGGGACAGGGTATGAAAAACTGTTTTTT
CDR3 protein: CSARDFGTGYEKLFF

J gene: TRBJ2-5
V gene: TRBV7-2
D gene: TRBD1
clone size: few
CDR3 DNA: TGTGCCAGCAGTAACGTACAGACAGGGCTGGAGACCCAGTACTTC
CDR3 protein: CASSNVQTGLETQYF

J gene: TRBJ2-1
V gene: TRBV28
D gene: TRBD2
clone size: .
CDR3 DNA: TGTGCCAGCAGGGGGGCGGGAGGGCTCGGTGAGCAGTTCTTC
CDR3 protein: CASRGAGGLGEQFF

J gene: TRBJ2-5
V gene: TRBV12-3/TRBV12-4
D gene: TRBD2
clone size: .
CDR3 DNA: TGTGCCAGCAGTCGGACTAGCGGGAGAACCCAGTACTTC
CDR3 protein: CASSRTSGRTQYF

J gene: TRBJ2-1
V gene: TRBV7-6
D gene: .
clone size: many
CDR3 DNA: TGTGCCAGCAGCTCCCCCTCGTATGGCTCCTACAATGAGCAGTTCTTC
CDR3 protein: CASSSPSYGSYNEQFF

J gene: TRBJ1-2
V gene: TRBV6-6
D gene: .
clone size: few
CDR3 DNA: TGTGCCAGCAGTTACGATAACTATGGCTACACCTTC
CDR3 protein: CASSYDNYGYTF

J gene: TRBJ2-1
V gene: TRBV28
D gene: TRBD2
clone size: .
CDR3 DNA: TGTGCCAGCAGCCCCGGACTAGCGGGAAGCCATGAGCAGTTCTTC
CDR3 protein: CASSPGLAGSHEQFF

J gene: TRBJ2-7
V gene: TRBV27
D gene: TRBD2
clone size: .
CDR3 DNA: TGTGCCAGCAGCGGACTAGCGGGAGGGCCCTACGAGCAGTACTTC
CDR3 protein: CASSGLAGGPYEQYF

J gene: TRBJ2-3
V gene: TRBV7-2
D gene: TRBD1
clone size: .
CDR3 DNA: TGTGCCAGCAGTGTGACAGGGGGGCAAGATACGCAGTATTTT
CDR3 protein: CASSVTGGQDTQYF

J gene: TRBJ1-4
V gene: TRBV10-1
D gene: .
clone size: once
CDR3 DNA: TGCGCCAGCGATCAATTGGACCGCCTTAATGAAAAACTGTTTTTT
CDR3 protein: CASDQLDRLNEKLFF

J gene: TRBJ2-2
V gene: TRBV7-2
D gene: TRBD1
clone size: .
CDR3 DNA: TGTGCCAGCAACTTCGGACAGGCAACCTTACCCGGGGAGCTGTTTTTT
CDR3 protein: CASNFGQATLPGELFF

J gene: TRBJ1-2
V gene: TRBV28
D gene: .
clone size: few
CDR3 DNA: TGTGCCAGCGAAACCCCCCGGGGCGGGGGAGACTATGGCTACACCTTC
CDR3 protein: CASETPRGGGDYGYTF

J gene: TRBJ2-2
V gene: TRBV20-1
D gene: .
clone size: .
CDR3 DNA: TGCAGTGCTAGCATTCAGGCCGGGGAGCTGTTTTTT
CDR3 protein: CSASIQAGELFF

J gene: TRBJ2-1
V gene: TRBV7-2
D gene: .
clone size: few
CDR3 DNA: TGTGCCAGCAGCTTAGGTTTGTGGGGTGAGCAGTTCTTC
CDR3 protein: CASSLGLWGEQFF

J gene: TRBJ2-2
V gene: TRBV12-5
D gene: .
clone size: .
CDR3 DNA: TGTGCTAGTGGTTTGGTACTTGCCCAGCCCGGGGAGCTGTTTTTT
CDR3 protein: CASGLVLAQPGELFF

J gene: TRBJ1-2
V gene: TRBV10-3
D gene: .
clone size: .
CDR3 DNA: TGTGCCATCAGTGAAGGGGGTAGCCCCGACTATGGCTACACCTTC
CDR3 protein: CAISEGGSPDYGYTF

J gene: TRBJ1-2
V gene: TRBV12-3/TRBV12-4
D gene: .
clone size: .
CDR3 DNA: TGTGCCAGCAGTCTAGAGAGGAATGGCTACACCTTC
CDR3 protein: CASSLERNGYTF

J gene: TRBJ2-5
V gene: TRBV27
D gene: .
clone size: few
CDR3 DNA: TGTGCCAGCAGTTTATTTGCCGGGAGTCTCCAAGAGACCCAGTACTTC
CDR3 protein: CASSLFAGSLQETQYF

J gene: TRBJ1-5
V gene: TRBV11-2
D gene: .
clone size: .
CDR3 DNA: TGTGCCAGCAGCTTAGATCTCGCTCAGCCCCAGCATTTT
CDR3 protein: CASSLDLAQPQHF

J gene: TRBJ1-4
V gene: TRBV7-9
D gene: .
clone size: few
CDR3 DNA: TGTGCCAGCAGCTTTCAGGGACGCGGAAATGAAAAACTGTTTTTT
CDR3 protein: CASSFQGRGNEKLFF

J gene: TRBJ2-7
V gene: TRBV7-9
D gene: .
clone size: few
CDR3 DNA: TGTGCCAGCAGCTTTGCTTCGGCCGCAGCCTACGAGCAGTACTTC
CDR3 protein: CASSFASAAAYEQYF